Listed here is a single T cell receptor beta chain. Generated by immunoSEQ multiplex PCR, the TCRdb table keeps only in-frame clones and is missing some. The sample has about 140,000 clones, 70% to 90% seen once. This sample stems from a study of blood T cell repertoires in COVID-19. The V gene's germline CDR1 is SGDLS and CDR2 YYNGEE. The V end was cut by 0 bases, the J end by 4 bases, with 11 bases between. The CDR3 spans 15 residues. Material for sequencing was peripheral blood. This sequence originates from a man aged 50 or older with acute or convalescent COVID-19. V and J are TRBV9 and TRBJ2-1; D is unclear. The CDR3 DNA follows: TGTGCCAGCAGCGTAGGCGGTGCCCTATACAATGAGCAGTTCTTC. Translated: CASSVGGALYNEQFF.